The T cell receptor beta chain under discussion was sequenced for a study of cytomegalovirus exposure and HLA in healthy donors (dated by TCRdb to about 2017). With respect to the entire study: According to an earlier analysis of a few hundred of the donors, about 179 million T cells yielded 90 million to 140 million unique TCR beta sequences and more than 250 Gb of sequence data. Using immunosequencing, the study profiled T cell repertoires from 666 subjects and related those repertoires to cytomegalovirus serostatus. The study aimed to test whether signatures of past pathogen exposure could be identified by cataloging public T cell receptors. Donor age, sex, ethnicity and CMV serostatus were collected together with the repertoire data. All discovery cohort repertoires had been generated using a single sequencing platform. In addition to the first cohort of approximately 670 subjects, a separate validation cohort of approximately 130 different subjects was used. To study patterns of TCR occurrence, a later analysis re-analyzed previously published TCR beta repertoires from just over 650 donors and added high-resolution HLA genotyping. A later genetic analysis took genome-wide SNP genotypes for about 60% of the roughly 670 donors and used that subset as a discovery cohort. The genetic ancestry cluster associated with self-reported Caucasian donors included 65% to 90% of the approximately 430 genotyped donors. To predict cytomegalovirus infection status, the study combined high-throughput TCR immunosequencing, statistical association of individual TCRs with disease status, and machine learning. HLA typing included class I and class II loci at four-digit resolution. Roughly 300 gigabases of sequencing data and around 80 million unique TCR sequences made up an early release that covered some 640 HLA-typed donors. The number of donors typed differed by locus, with roughly 629-640 for A, B, C, DRB1 and DQB1, roughly 520 for DQA1, nearly 610 for DPA1, and some 440 for DPB1. Among around 400 genotyped donors of the cohort, an average of approximately 240,000 unique TCR beta nucleotide sequences were sequenced per donor, roughly a sixth of them non-productive. An earlier analysis of around 580 of the donors used high-throughput TCR beta sequencing to judge whether each TCR beta V gene segment behaved as functional or pseudogenic. Roughly 5 DR-DQ haplotypes were treated as single units for association and clustering because of strong linkage in the cohort. Rather than drawing on any new phenotypic data, the later analysis identified candidate immune exposures from TCR beta sequences and the way those sequences occurred across donors.

In total, around 600 healthy bone marrow donors made up the cohort. Cohort members were all nominally healthy when sampled, although unrecorded immune exposures were likely present. The donor was CMV seronegative and belonged to the group of 380 or so seronegative cohort members. Every donor gave a peripheral blood sample, and the peripheral blood mononuclear cells from that sample were used for TCR beta sequencing. The Qiagen DNeasy Blood Extraction Kit was used to extract genomic DNA from the blood cell samples. CDR1 ENHRY and CDR2 SYGVKD are derived from the germline V gene. V loses 0 bases at its end and J loses 4 bases; junction bases beyond the gene matches: 6. Its CDR3 holds 16 amino acids, cysteine through phenylalanine. Of the read, only the CDR3 DNA is kept; its 48 bases are in frame from base 1. Concerning this clone itself: The antigen it recognizes is unknown. Base qualities are not recorded, but no much larger clone differs from it by a single base.

Overall results and qualifications from the work: Compared with equally common non-associated chains, HLA-associated TCR beta chains in a later analysis were more clonally expanded and had lower generation probabilities. The classifier was reported to diagnose cytomegalovirus status with high specificity and sensitivity in both the original cohort and the validation cohort. According to a later genetic analysis, donors in an Asian-associated ancestry cluster had fewer N-insertions in productive TCRs than the approximately 650-donor mean. When HLA alleles, especially DR and DQ, strongly co-occurred, attributing TCR associations to individual alleles was difficult. In a later analysis, several top co-occurrence clusters were reported to appear linked to parvovirus B19, influenza, CMV and Epstein-Barr virus. Roughly uniform sequencing depth across donors was assumed in presence/absence analyses, although this assumption may not hold. An association between a missense DCLRE1C variant and V-gene and J-gene trimming of TCR beta chains was found in a later genetic analysis and replicated in an independent cohort. A cluster of highly shared sequence variants was judged likely to be a technical artifact of the sequencing pipeline. In vitro tests confirmed that a few of the cytomegalovirus-associated TCR beta chains recognize cytomegalovirus antigens. Specific HLA alleles were associated with 15,000 to 20,000 TCR beta sequences at a false discovery rate of 0.05 in a later analysis. The earlier analysis of approximately 590 of the donors excluded 15 to 20 rarely observed V segments, including chromosome 9 orphons, because counts were too low. The study listed 150 to 200 TCR beta chains as associated with cytomegalovirus. Linkage disequilibrium might explain the correlated functional status among segregating V segments, but an unknown experimental factor could not be ruled out. This cohort had only TCR beta chains sequenced, and the lack of alpha or paired-chain data limited which features could be detected. Because HLA typing was unavailable for some donors at each locus, only the typed subset was used in association tests. Some IMGT-functional V segments, including TRBV6-2 and TRBV6-3, could not be distinguished by the 87-base-pair reads and were therefore excluded. For the cohort, immune exposure information was limited to CMV serostatus. The authors suggested that the approach could potentially be extended to other disease states and immunological phenotypes. A further reported finding was that TCR beta sequences accurately predicted the HLA-A and HLA-B alleles for most subjects in the first cohort. In a later analysis, most CMV-associated TCR beta chains were found to appear HLA-restricted, with HLA associations seemingly driven largely by CMV exposure. In a later analysis, the rate of TCR association differed among HLA loci, with DRB1 alleles having the most associated TCRs and HLA-C alleles having the fewest. An earlier analysis of some 590 of the donors showed that most TCR beta V segments appeared in productive rearrangements either about 90% or about 30% of the time, which broadly matched IMGT annotations. Most TCR sequences were seen in very few donors, while some public TCRs were found in many individuals.

Libraries were made using the immunoSEQ multiplex PCR assay. For the multiplex PCR, a mixture combining 60 forward primers for TCR Vbeta segments and 13 reverse primers for TCR Jbeta segments was used. The CDR3 region of rearranged TCR beta genes was amplified from genomic DNA by a multiplex PCR assay. Amplified TCR beta libraries were sequenced as 87-base-pair reads on the Illumina HiSeq System. On the authors' methods: A later analysis counted tens of millions of unique TCR beta chains across the 550 to 800 repertoires, and some 11 million of these chains were shared by at least two donors. A nearest-neighbor algorithm error-corrected the raw reads and collapsed the reads into unique sequences, merging closely related sequences to remove PCR and sequencing errors. Alignment of CDR3 sequences to IMGT reference sequences was used to assign V, D and J gene segments. Each retained sequence needed at least a six-nucleotide match to both a V gene segment and a J gene segment. A rearrangement counted as productive if the CDR3 had no stop codons and remained in frame with V and J, and every other rearrangement counted as non-productive. Following IMGT convention, CDR3 was defined as the stretch from the second conserved V-encoded cysteine up to the conserved J-encoded phenylalanine. The earlier analysis of 587 of the donors excluded sequences that lacked an unambiguous match to a single V gene segment. In an earlier analysis of more than 500 of the donors, a V segment was called functional when productive rearrangements were above 56.7%, and segregating when the standard deviation between donors exceeded 5%. A statistical classification framework was built to diagnose cytomegalovirus status from the catalog of TCR beta chain sequences. In a later analysis, V and J genes were assigned by comparing TCR nucleotide sequences against IMGT/GENE-DB human TR gene sequences. Using the TCRdist pipeline, a later analysis assigned CDR3 sequences along with most-parsimonious VDJ recombination scenarios. In a later analysis, each TCR beta chain was defined by its CDR3 amino acid sequence together with its V-gene family, and reads lacking a unique V-gene family were excluded. To address suspected cross-contamination and a sequencing artifact, a later analysis removed 592 highly shared, low-generation-probability nucleotide sequences. A later analysis calculated a clonal expansion index for each public chain from normalized within-repertoire ranks of inferred template counts. In a later analysis, generation probabilities were computed with a VDJ recombination model fitted to out-of-frame rearrangements, and the resulting probabilities were checked against IGoR. A later analysis scored TCR-TCR, TCR-HLA and TCR-CMV co-occurrence with hypergeometric tests, applying a repertoire-size bias correction to TCR pairs. To estimate false discovery rates, a later analysis permuted the HLA or CMV assignments 20 times. In a later analysis, co-occurring TCRs were grouped using DBSCAN, with TCRdist sequence similarity added in when clustering inside HLA-allele-positive subsets. Repertoires with fewer than 30,000 or more than 120,000 public chains were left out of co-occurrence clustering, as were four to six repertoires with anomalous nucleotide sharing. The table comes from immuneACCESS by way of TCRdb, which keeps in-frame sequences with V and J called. Part of the clones is missing from these tables; in studies checked, under half for an unresolved V gene and the rest for unknown reasons. V and J calls and clone size follow that table, whereas D and trimming were derived from the DNA. This sample lists tens of thousands of clones; around 82% were detected once. The ten largest account for less than 7% of the sample.

The clonotype was recovered from a male donor in good health and CMV-seronegative. The rearrangement combines TRBV10-3 with TRBJ2-7; 10 bases in between match TRBD2. Material: PBMCs. The sequenced DNA is TGTGCCATCAGTGAGTCGGGGAGCGGGGGGGATTACGAGCAGTACTTC. It encodes CAISESGSGGDYEQYF.